These 27 T cell receptor beta chains came from one sample sequenced in a study of T-cell reconstitution after alpha-beta-depleted transplantation in children. TCRbeta library preparation incorporated unique molecular identifiers. Each CDR3 protein gets one entry after TCRdb re-called the PCR reads with MiXCR. The table has approximately 980,000 distinct CDR3 sequences, about 30% seen once. The input for sequencing was PBMCs, mostly from graft donor cells, taken 360 days after TCRalphabeta/CD19-depleted stem cell transplant. The receptors originated from a boy in the first two years of life who had a stem cell transplant for SCID, so the T cells may come from the graft donor.

There are a few counts of this clonotype. This chain joins TRBV4-1 and TRBJ2-7; D not certain. Germline lookup yields CDR1 MGHRA and CDR2 YSYEKL. This CDR3 contains 16 residues. With 0 bases removed from V and 4 bases from J, the gap between germline ends came to 16 bases. The CDR3, as DNA: TGCGCCAGCAGCCAAGAGGGGTTTAACACGCAATACGAGCAGTACTTC. As protein: CASSQEGFNTQYEQYF.

This chain joins TRBV6-5 and TRBJ2-2, with D perhaps TRBD1 or TRBD2 (5 bases each). The CDR3 is 17 residues long. The germline V gene encodes CDR1 MNHEY and CDR2 SVGAGI. Deletions cut 0 bases from V and 6 bases from J, with 17 bases between. The chain's CDR3 is CASSYSTGQEGSGELFF. The CDR3 DNA is TGTGCCAGCAGTTACTCGACGGGGCAGGAAGGGTCCGGGGAGCTGTTTTTT.

The chain links TRBV6-1 to TRBJ1-1, with D possibly TRBD1 on 5 matching bases. V was clipped by 7 bases and J by 5 bases, with 17 bases between them. Germline V lookup: CDR1 MNHNS, CDR2 SASEGT. This CDR3 spans 14 amino acids. This chain's CDR3 is CASKKTVDGTEAFF. DNA of the CDR3: TGTGCCAGCAAGAAGACAGTAGATGGGACTGAAGCTTTCTTT.

The chain uses TRBV2 and TRBJ1-3; a possible D gene is TRBD1 (5 bases). This CDR3 spans 16 amino acids. Germline V gives CDR1 SNHLY, CDR2 FYNNEI. V dropped 6 bases and J dropped 2 bases, with 17 bases sitting between them. The CDR3 DNA reads as TGTGCCAGCAGCGTCGTCGGGGGGAGAGCTGGAAACACCATATATTTT. Amino acid sequence: CASSVVGGRAGNTIYF.

This clonotype was counted only a few times. The V call is TRBV5-1, the J call TRBJ2-2, with D possibly being TRBD1 (6 bases). The CDR3 is 16 amino acids. V shed 2 bases and J shed 5 bases, with 16 bases lying between them. Germline CDR1 SGHRS, CDR2 YFSETQ. CDR3 loop: CASSFGDHRETGELFF. CDR3 nucleotides: TGCGCCAGCAGCTTTGGGGATCACAGGGAAACCGGGGAGCTGTTTTTT.

This chain uses TRBV30 with TRBJ1-1; tentatively, D is TRBD1 (5 bases). The CDR3 has 15 amino acids. V lost 4 bases, J lost 2 bases, and 17 bases lay in between. Germline V gene sequence: CDR1 GTSNPN, CDR2 SVGIG (reference sequence). The CDR3 here is CAWKPLFRANTEAFF. The CDR3, as DNA: TGTGCCTGGAAACCCCTTTTCAGGGCCAACACTGAAGCTTTCTTT. Complete variable domain (other parts from reference TRBV30 and TRBJ1-1): SQTIHQWPATLVQPVGSPLSLECTVEGTSNPNLYWYRQAAGRGLQLLFYSVGIGQISSEVPQNLSASRPQDRQFILSSKKLLLSDSGFYLCAWKPLFRANTEAFFGQGTRLTVV.

Details on this clonotype: This clone may be a read error of a much larger clone one base away. V is TRBV7-6 and J is TRBJ2-3; D is uncertain. Looked up from germline, CDR1 is SGHVS and CDR2 is FNYEAQ. The CDR3 extends over 16 amino acids. CDR3 amino acids: CASSLGVSLLTDTRYF. The CDR3 nucleotides are TGTGCCAGCAGCTTAGGGGTCAGCCTCCTCACAGATACGCGGTATTTT. Complete variable domain (other parts from reference TRBV7-6 and TRBJ2-3): GAGVSQSPRYKVTKRGQDVALRCDPISGHVSLYWYRQALGQGPEFLTYFNYEAQQDKSGLPNDRFSAERPEGSISTLTIQRTEQRDSAMYRCASSLGVSLLTDTRYFGPGTRLTVL.

This chain uses TRBV12-3 or TRBV12-4 with TRBJ2-2; either TRBD1 or TRBD2 may supply D (5 bases each). This CDR3 is built from 16 residues. V dropped 1 base and J dropped 7 bases, with 16 bases sitting between them. Here the CDR3 DNA reads TGTGCCAGCAGTTTAGGGGTGACAGAGGGGCACGGGGAGCTGTTTTTT. Translation: CASSLGVTEGHGELFF.

There are a few counts of this clonotype. The chain recombines TRBV4-1 with TRBJ2-1; D is unclear. V was shortened by 0 bases and J by 3 bases, with 18 bases between the two germline ends. This CDR3 comprises 18 residues. Per the germline V gene, CDR1 is MGHRA and CDR2 is YSYEKL. The CDR3 loop is CASSQDPPAAALYNEQFF. CDR3 nucleotide sequence: TGCGCCAGCAGCCAAGATCCCCCCGCGGCGGCCCTCTACAATGAGCAGTTCTTC.

V and J are TRBV4-3 and TRBJ2-2; TRBD2 is a possible D gene (5 bases). This CDR3 is built from 18 residues. Germline lookup yields CDR1 LGHNA and CDR2 YSLEER. Trimming shortened V by 1 base and J by 0 bases, and 15 bases separated the two germline ends. Here the CDR3 DNA reads TGCGCCAGCAGCCAAGCGGACTGGGCCACTGCGAACACCGGGGAGCTGTTTTTT. Translating it yields CASSQADWATANTGELFF.

This clonotype was seen only a few times. The chain joins TRBV9 to TRBJ2-3, with 7 bases identical to TRBD2. The V and J ends lost 1 base and 6 bases, in that order; junction bases with no gene match: 2. Germline V gene lookup returns CDR1 SGDLS and CDR2 YYNGEE. The CDR3 is 13 amino acids. CDR3 in DNA: TGTGCCAGCAGCGTATCCGGGGGGGATACGCAGTATTTT. It encodes CASSVSGGDTQYF.

The rearrangement uses TRBV6-6 and TRBJ2-2; either TRBD1 or TRBD2 may fit D (6 bases each). The germline V and J ends were trimmed by 9 bases and 5 bases, with 10 bases remaining between them. Germline V gene data show CDR1 as MNHNY and CDR2 as SVGAGI (reference sequence). The CDR3 has 12 amino acids. The CDR3 coding sequence is TGTGCCAGTCAAGGGGGGACCGGGGAGCTGTTTTTT. Its translation: CASQGGTGELFF.

The chain is built from TRBV5-1 and TRBJ2-1; 9 bases map to TRBD2. The junction had 7 bases not matched to a gene; V was cut back by 1 base and J by 8 bases. CDR1 and CDR2 from the germline V gene are SGHRS and YFSETQ. This CDR3 has 15 residues. The CDR3, as DNA: TGCGCCAGCAGCTTGTTGCCTAGCGGGGTCTATGAGCAGTTCTTC. Translating it yields CASSLLPSGVYEQFF.

This clonotype was seen only a few times. The chain joins TRBV12-3 or TRBV12-4 to TRBJ2-2; possible D gene TRBD1, 5 bases. Between the trimmed V and J ends, which lost 4 bases and 7 bases, there was a span of 10 bases. The CDR3 sequence is 13 residues long. Here the CDR3 DNA reads TGTGCCAGCAGTTGGGGCATGTTCGGGGAGCTGTTTTTT. Translation gives CASSWGMFGELFF.

The sample holds a few counts of this clonotype. The chain uses TRBV12-3 or TRBV12-4 and TRBJ2-5; 10 bases are shared with TRBD2. V shed 7 bases, J shed 4 bases, and the junction held 12 bases outside the gene matches. The CDR3 is 16 amino acids. DNA of the CDR3: TGTGCCAGCACCCTCCTAGCGGGGGATCCTCGAGAGACCCAGTACTTC. As protein: CASTLLAGDPRETQYF.

This clonotype was detected a few times. The rearrangement uses TRBV12-3 or TRBV12-4 and TRBJ2-7; D might be TRBD1 or TRBD2, each matching 5 bases. There are 14 residues in the CDR3. V was trimmed by 0 bases and J by 4 bases, leaving 10 bases between them. The CDR3 is CASSLAPEGYEQYF. The CDR3 coding sequence is TGTGCCAGCAGTTTAGCCCCAGAGGGGTACGAGCAGTACTTC.

The chain couples TRBV7-2 to TRBJ2-7; TRBD1 might be the D (6 bases). Germline V gene data show CDR1 as SGHTA and CDR2 as FQGNSA. Trimming took 4 bases from V and 2 from J, leaving 12 bases between them. The CDR3 runs to 14 residues. The CDR3 DNA reads TGTGCCAGCAGCTCCACCCGACAGGCCTACGAGCAGTACTTC. This gives the protein CASSSTRQAYEQYF.

The rearrangement uses TRBV28 and TRBJ2-5; no clear D gene. This CDR3 region has 15 residues. Germline V lookup: CDR1 MDHEN, CDR2 SYDVKM. V lost 8 bases and J lost 2, with 18 bases in between. CDR3 region: CASLPGTLQQETQYF. CDR3 bases: TGTGCCAGCCTGCCCGGCACGCTTCAACAAGAGACCCAGTACTTC.

This clonotype was seen more than once but under ten times. The rearrangement links TRBV18 to TRBJ1-3, with D hard to call. This CDR3 region has 17 residues. V was shortened by 3 bases and J by 0 bases, with 15 bases between the two germline ends. Germline CDR1 and CDR2: KGHSH and LQKENI. DNA of the CDR3: TGTGCCAGCTCACCTACGTCGACCGACATCTCTGGAAACACCATATATTTT. This gives the protein CASSPTSTDISGNTIYF.

In this sample, this clonotype turned up many times. This chain links TRBV27 with TRBJ2-3; 12 bases line up with TRBD2. V gave up 5 bases and J gave up 5 bases; unmatched junction bases: 5. This CDR3 is 15 amino acids long. Germline-derived CDR1 and CDR2 are MNHEY and SMNVEV (reference sequence). The CDR3 region has the DNA TGTGCCAGCAGTCCTCTAGCGGGGGGGCGAGATACGCAGTATTTT. This translates into CASSPLAGGRDTQYF.

This clonotype was counted a few times. The rearrangement joins TRBV7-9 to TRBJ2-1, with TRBD2 identical over 7 bases. J gave up 6 bases and V 8 bases, and 16 bases lay outside the gene matches. The CDR3 is 16 amino acids. Per the germline V gene, CDR1 is SEHNR and CDR2 is FQNEAQ (reference sequence). CDR3 residues: CASGVAGGPNPNEQFF. CDR3 sequence (DNA): TGTGCCAGCGGGGTAGCGGGCGGTCCCAACCCCAATGAGCAGTTCTTC.

This clonotype was observed at least ten times. The V gene is TRBV11-1, the J gene TRBJ2-3, with D perhaps TRBD1 or TRBD2 (6 bases each). V dropped 2 bases and J dropped 3 bases, with 18 bases sitting between them. This CDR3 is 17 amino acids long. CDR1 and CDR2 from the germline V gene are SGHAT and FQDESV (reference sequence). The CDR3 spells CASSLWDGGLGTDTQYF. CDR3 bases: TGTGCCAGCAGCTTATGGGACGGGGGCCTCGGTACAGATACGCAGTATTTT.

The V gene is TRBV20-1, the J gene TRBJ2-5; no definite D call. Germline CDR1 is DFQATT and CDR2 is SNEGSKA (reference sequence). V shed 3 bases and J shed 5 bases, with 13 bases lying between them. The CDR3 has 13 residues. CDR3 nucleotides: TGCAGTGCTAGGGGCGTAGTCGGGGAGACCCAGTACTTC. It encodes CSARGVVGETQYF.

V gene TRBV15 combines with J gene TRBJ2-3, with no clear D. Deletions cut 0 bases from V and 1 base from J, with 8 bases between. The CDR3 extends over 15 amino acids. Germline V gene lookup returns CDR1 LNHNV and CDR2 YYDKDF (reference sequence). CDR3 DNA: TGTGCCACCAGCAGAGATTTCGGAGGCACAGATACGCAGTATTTT. As protein: CATSRDFGGTDTQYF. The variable domain in full, with the rest retrieved from reference TRBV15 and TRBJ2-3, is DAMVIQNPRYQVTQFGKPVTLSCSQTLNHNVMYWYQQKSSQAPKLLFHYYDKDFNNEADTPDNFQSRRPNTSFCFLDIRSPGLGDTAMYLCATSRDFGGTDTQYFGPGTRLTVL.

This clonotype showed up just a few times. The chain employs TRBV29-1 and TRBJ1-3, with D possibly TRBD1 on 5 matching bases. Germline CDR1 and CDR2: SQVTM and ANQGSEA. V was trimmed by 4 bases and J by 0 bases, leaving 10 bases between them. The CDR3 sequence is 14 residues long. The CDR3 loop reads CSVGDSSSGNTIYF. CDR3 bases: TGCAGCGTTGGTGACAGTTCCTCTGGAAACACCATATATTTT.

This clonotype showed up just a few times. V gene TRBV2 combines with J gene TRBJ1-6; D may be TRBD1 (5 bases). Trimming removed 5 bases at V and 0 bases at J, with 11 bases between. Germline V gene data show CDR1 as SNHLY and CDR2 as FYNNEI. CDR3 length equals 16 residues. CDR3 protein: CASSLRQSSYNSPLHF. CDR3 sequence (DNA): TGTGCCAGCAGTCTCCGACAGAGCTCCTATAATTCACCCCTCCACTTT.

V and J are TRBV6-5 and TRBJ1-1; 7 bases are a match to TRBD1. In germline, CDR1 is MNHEY, CDR2 SVGAGI. Germline trimming cut 4 bases from V and 1 base from J; bases unmatched to any gene: 18. This CDR3 is built from 19 residues. CDR3 in DNA: TGTGCCAGCAGTTTTCGCCGCCCCTCGGACAGGCTTTGGAACACTGAAGCTTTCTTT. This sequence encodes CASSFRRPSDRLWNTEAFF.